Below, 19 T cell receptor beta chains from the same sample are listed, as sequenced in a study of T-cell memory formation after mild COVID-19. From the 5' RACE reads, TCRdb called clonotypes with MiXCR, one entry per CDR3 protein. The repertoire consists of 450,000 to 700,000 distinct CDR3 sequences, with more than 15% occurring once and the leading ten covering around 12%. The sequenced material came from PBMCs or a T cell subset sorted from them (not recorded which). The receptors come from an adult woman who had mild COVID-19 (a few samples of this study predate the infection). Cell type and time point are not known.

V is TRBV5-5 and J is TRBJ2-7; 8 bases map to TRBD2. Germline values: CDR1 SGHKS, CDR2 YYEKEE (reference sequence). This CDR3 contains 14 residues. V shed 4 bases and J 2 bases; nucleotides not matched to a gene: 5. The CDR3 DNA sequence: TGTGCCAGCAGCCCGGGACTAGGGGCCTACGAGCAGTACTTC. It codes for CASSPGLGAYEQYF.

There are a few counts of this clonotype. V gene TRBV4-1 combines with J gene TRBJ2-3; 12 positions match TRBD2. This CDR3 spans 16 amino acids. CDR1 and CDR2 (germline): MGHRA, YSYEKL. V lost 1 base to trimming and J lost 2 bases; unmatched junction nucleotides: 1. In DNA form, the CDR3 reads TGCGCCAGCAGCCAAGGGACTAGCGGGGCCACAGATACGCAGTATTTT. Its translation: CASSQGTSGATDTQYF.

The chain recombines TRBV12-3 or TRBV12-4 with TRBJ1-3; 7 bases match TRBD1. The CDR3 is 16 amino acids. V lost 4 bases and J lost 2; bases outside the gene matches: 8. CDR3 protein: CASSCDLTGTGNTIYF. The CDR3 DNA reads TGTGCCAGCAGTTGCGACCTGACAGGGACTGGAAACACCATATATTTT.

This clonotype was picked up a small number of times. The CDR3: CSVDEGGRFLYGYTF. In DNA form, the CDR3 reads TGCAGCGTTGACGAGGGGGGCAGGTTTCTCTATGGCTACACCTTC. The gene calls are TRBV29-1 and TRBJ1-2; TRBD1 is a possible D gene (6 bases). This CDR3 has 15 residues. CDR1 and CDR2 from the germline V gene are SQVTM and ANQGSEA. The V gene lost 3 bases and the J gene lost 4 bases, with 18 bases spanning the gap.

The CDR3 loop is CASSLRQNRYNEQFF. The DNA of the CDR3 is TGTGCCAGCAGTTTGAGACAGAACCGTTACAATGAGCAGTTCTTC. This rearrangement joins TRBV12-3 or TRBV12-4 to TRBJ2-1, with a tentative D call TRBD1 (5 bases). V was shortened by 3 bases and J by 4 bases, with 13 bases between the two germline ends. This CDR3 has 15 residues.

This clonotype was recorded a few times. The rearrangement joins TRBV30 to TRBJ1-5, with no clear D. The V gene's germline CDR1 is GTSNPN and CDR2 SVGIG (reference sequence). CDR3 length: 14 amino acids. Trimming took off 0 bases at V and 6 bases at J, with 12 bases between the two ends. CDR3 protein: CAWSVTWVSQPQHF. As DNA, the CDR3 is TGTGCCTGGAGTGTAACCTGGGTCTCTCAGCCCCAGCATTTT.

This clonotype appeared many times. Sequence at one end of the junction differs from germline and may be a read error. This sequence joins TRBV3-1 and TRBJ2-7; no clear D gene. The CDR3 extends over 12 amino acids. Germline CDR1 and CDR2: LGHDT and YNNKEL (reference sequence). The CDR3 here is CASSQDRYEQYF. In nucleotides, the CDR3 is TGCGCCAGCAGCCAAGACCGCTACGAGCAGTACTTC.

CDR3 DNA: TGTGCCAGCAGCCCGAAAGGGGGTCCACCTGGCGATGGCTACACCTTC. Encoded protein: CASSPKGGPPGDGYTF. V usage is TRBV7-9 and J usage is TRBJ1-2; D may be TRBD1 (6 bases). V was pared by 5 bases and J by 6 bases, with 22 bases between. The CDR3 contains 16 residues. The germline gives CDR1 SEHNR, CDR2 FQNEAQ (reference sequence).

This chain uses TRBV7-3 with TRBJ2-1, with TRBD1 matching 11 bases. Germline CDR1 is SGHTA and CDR2 is FQGTGA. This CDR3 spans 15 amino acids. Unmatched junction bases numbered 1, after V lost 0 bases and J lost 6 bases. CDR3 protein: CASSLTGTGGNEQFF. DNA for the CDR3: TGTGCCAGCAGCTTAACCGGGACAGGGGGCAATGAGCAGTTCTTC.

V is TRBV2 and J is TRBJ2-4; D may be TRBD1 (5 bases). The CDR3 loop spans 17 amino acids. Germline V gene data show CDR1 as SNHLY and CDR2 as FYNNEI. Trimming took 7 bases from V and 0 from J, leaving 19 bases between them. This CDR3 reads CASKVDGARLAKNIQYF. CDR3 coding DNA: TGTGCCAGCAAAGTGGATGGGGCGAGACTAGCCAAAAACATTCAGTACTTC.

This chain joins TRBV12-5 and TRBJ2-1, with unresolved D. V was trimmed by 2 bases and J by 3 bases, leaving 5 bases between them. The CDR3 totals 13 residues. The germline CDR1 and CDR2 sequences are LGHNT and FRNRAP. The CDR3 DNA reads TGTGCTAGTGGTTTGTACTTCTACAATGAGCAGTTCTTC. It is translated as CASGLYFYNEQFF.

The sample holds many counts of this clonotype. Its ends do not fully match the called genes, so a read error is possible. The chain employs TRBV12-3 or TRBV12-4 and TRBJ1-5, with D maybe TRBD1 (5 bases). The CDR3 is 14 amino acids. CDR3 sequence: CASSLAGGNQPQHF. CDR3 in DNA: TGTGCCAGCAGCTTAGCGGGGGGGAATCAGCCCCAGCATTTT.

The gene calls are TRBV20-1 and TRBJ2-7, with 10 bases matching TRBD2. Germline CDR1 reads DFQATT; CDR2 reads SNEGSKA (reference sequence). The length of the CDR3 is 13 residues. CDR3 loop: CSANSGGAYEQYF. CDR3 sequence (DNA): TGCAGCGCAAACAGCGGGGGGGCCTACGAGCAGTACTTC.

The chain combines TRBV12-3 or TRBV12-4 with TRBJ2-5, with TRBD2 identical over 7 bases. The ends lost 2 bases at V and 3 bases at J; junction bases unmatched: 3. The CDR3 totals 14 residues. The CDR3 sequence is CASSLSGKKETQYF. In nucleotides, the CDR3 is TGTGCCAGCAGTTTAAGCGGGAAGAAAGAGACCCAGTACTTC.

This clonotype was counted a few times. J is TRBJ2-5 and V is TRBV18, with TRBD2 matching 12 bases. After removal of 3 bases from V and 5 bases from J, the junction contained 10 bases not matched to a gene. Germline CDR1 reads KGHSH; CDR2 reads LQKENI. The CDR3 contains 17 residues. CDR3 nucleotides: TGTGCCAGCTCACCCCGAGGACTAGCGGGAACAGGGGAGACCCAGTACTTC. Residues: CASSPRGLAGTGETQYF.

This clonotype occurred a few times. The chain carries TRBV6-5 and TRBJ2-1; D may be TRBD2 (5 bases). Germline-derived CDR1 and CDR2 are MNHEY and SVGAGI. The V and J ends lost 8 bases and 3 bases respectively, with 17 bases between them. CDR3 length: 15 amino acids. CDR3 coding DNA: TGTGCCAGCGGGTTAGCCCGGGGAATCTACAATGAGCAGTTCTTC. It is translated as CASGLARGIYNEQFF.

The table lists this clonotype with a few counts. The chain links TRBV7-8 to TRBJ2-3; TRBD2 aligns across 9 bases. Looked up from germline, CDR1 is SGHVS and CDR2 is FQNEAQ. V shed 6 bases, J shed 4 bases, and the junction held 11 bases outside the gene matches. This CDR3 has 16 amino acids. The CDR3: CASRQRAGGRADTQYF. CDR3 bases: TGTGCCAGCAGACAAAGGGCGGGAGGGCGTGCAGATACGCAGTATTTT.

Comments on this clonotype: An end of the junction differs from the germline gene, which may be a read error. The chain combines TRBV7-7 with TRBJ2-1; 7 bases align to TRBD2. This CDR3 is built from 13 residues. Germline-derived CDR1 and CDR2 are SSHAT and FNYEAQ (reference sequence). The CDR3 sequence is CASSLDPGEGQFF. The CDR3 nucleotides read TGTGCTAGCAGCTTGGACCCCGGGGAGGGGCAGTTCTTC.

This sequence joins TRBV5-1 and TRBJ2-7; 9 bases agree with TRBD2. The germline CDR1 and CDR2 sequences are SGHRS and YFSETQ. The length of the CDR3 is 15 residues. V shed 0 bases, J shed 3 bases, and the junction held 4 bases outside the gene matches. Here the CDR3 DNA reads TGCGCCAGCAGCTTGGGGACTAGCGTTGTCTACGAGCAGTACTTC. Translated, it gives CASSLGTSVVYEQYF.